Presented here are 13 T cell receptor beta chains from one specimen sequenced in a study of blood T cells in healthy people across ages. Using a J-beta primer mix together with a sample-barcoded 5' primer, a second PCR was run for about 6 to 11 cycles. TCRdb re-called the 5' RACE reads with MiXCR, one entry per CDR3 protein. This repertoire shows about 930,000 distinct CDR3 sequences, under 35% found once; its top ten account for 10%. This same sample was also taken into another study, of T cells of mothers and their children.

Material for sequencing was blood. The receptor source for this set is a middle-aged woman in good health.

The rearrangement uses TRBV6-1 and TRBJ2-5, with 13 bases aligning to TRBD2. The CDR3 extends over 18 amino acids. Trimming at V came to 6 bases and at J to 1 base, leaving 11 bases not matched to a gene. CDR1 is MNHNS and CDR2 is SASEGT in the germline V gene. The CDR3 spells CASSSTRTSGGFQETQYF. CDR3 coding DNA: TGTGCCAGCAGCTCCACCCGGACTAGCGGGGGTTTCCAAGAGACCCAGTACTTC.

Of note for this clonotype: This sequence may be a read error, since a much larger clone differs from it by one base. V gene TRBV20-1 combines with J gene TRBJ2-7; D assignment may be TRBD1 or TRBD2 (5 bases each). The germline gives CDR1 DFQATT, CDR2 SNEGSKA (reference sequence). The CDR3 spans 9 residues. Trimming pared 6 bases from V and 9 bases from J, leaving 9 bases between. The CDR3 sequence is CSADSGQYF. The CDR3 DNA reads as TGCAGTGCCGACAGCGGGCAGTACTTC.

The gene calls are TRBV4-1 and TRBJ2-5; D is perhaps TRBD1 or TRBD2 (5 bases each). The CDR3 sequence is 15 residues long. Trimming cost V 4 bases and J 4 bases, with 16 bases left between them. CDR1 and CDR2 (germline): MGHRA, YSYEKL. CDR3 nucleotide sequence: TGCGCCAGCAGCCTACTGGGGCTAGCACTAGAGACCCAGTACTTC. It yields the protein CASSLLGLALETQYF.

This clonotype showed up just a few times. The V and J genes are TRBV7-8 and TRBJ1-5, with unresolved D. V was clipped by 2 bases and J by 4 bases, with 18 bases between them. The CDR3 is 17 amino acids. Germline V CDR1 and CDR2: SGHVS, FQNEAQ. The CDR3 DNA follows: TGTGCCAGCAGCTTAAGGTCTCCGGCAGGCAATAATCAGCCCCAGCATTTT. This codes for CASSLRSPAGNNQPQHF.

Details on this clonotype: A much larger clone is a single base away; this may be a read error. The rearrangement links TRBV7-2 to TRBJ2-7; D remains unclear. Germline-derived CDR1 and CDR2 are SGHTA and FQGNSA. The CDR3 runs to 12 residues. Trimming removed 5 bases at V and 10 bases at J, with 15 bases between. This CDR3 is CASSPPSEIQYF. In nucleotides, the CDR3 is TGTGCCAGCAGCCCACCTTCAGAGATCCAGTACTTC.

This clonotype was picked up many times. The chain employs TRBV28 and TRBJ1-2; D is unresolved. The CDR3 runs to 13 residues. Trimming pared 9 bases from V and 3 bases from J, leaving 14 bases between. Germline V gene data show CDR1 as MDHEN and CDR2 as SYDVKM. The CDR3 DNA follows: TGTGCCAGTGGTAATGCAGGAGACTATGGCTACACCTTC. It codes for CASGNAGDYGYTF.

The V call is TRBV28, the J call TRBJ2-7; tentative D call: TRBD1 (6 bases). CDR1 and CDR2 from the germline V gene are MDHEN and SYDVKM. Trimming pared 5 bases from V and 4 bases from J, leaving 21 bases between. CDR3 size: 16 residues. This CDR3 reads CASSPSAGQGYYEQYF. CDR3 nucleotide sequence: TGTGCCAGCAGTCCCAGCGCCGGGCAGGGGTATTACGAGCAGTACTTC.

This clonotype was picked up many times. The chain recombines TRBV7-8 with TRBJ1-4; D gene unclear. V lost 1 base to trimming and J lost 6 bases, with 15 bases between them. Germline CDR1 reads SGHVS; CDR2 reads FQNEAQ. This CDR3 contains 16 residues. The CDR3, as DNA: TGTGCCAGCAGCTTAGTTACGGGGTATAGGGATGAAAAACTGTTTTTT. Residues: CASSLVTGYRDEKLFF.

A note on this clonotype: This may stem from a read error, because a much larger clone lies one nucleotide away. The chain has TRBV2 and TRBJ1-4; D might be TRBD1 (6 bases). Deletions cut 3 bases from V and 7 bases from J, with 15 bases between. This CDR3 is built from 15 residues. Germline V gene lookup returns CDR1 SNHLY and CDR2 FYNNEI. The CDR3 reads CASSDGGRGPEKLFF. The CDR3 coding sequence is TGTGCCAGCAGTGATGGGGGACGGGGGCCTGAAAAACTGTTTTTT.

This sequence joins TRBV9 and TRBJ2-1; 8 nucleotides match TRBD2. The CDR3 has 14 amino acids. The V and J ends lost 0 bases and 14 bases, in that order; junction bases with no gene match: 10. Looked up from germline, CDR1 is SGDLS and CDR2 is YYNGEE. The CDR3 loop is CASSVDSPAGAEFF. The CDR3 DNA sequence: TGTGCCAGCAGCGTAGATTCGCCAGCGGGGGCTGAGTTCTTC.

This chain links TRBV28 with TRBJ1-1, with D tentatively TRBD1 (5 bases). The CDR3 extends over 14 amino acids. V gave up 5 bases and J gave up 9 bases, with 19 bases separating them. Germline assignment: CDR1 MDHEN and CDR2 SYDVKM. Here the CDR3 reads CASSLRGGQSKAFF. The CDR3 DNA follows: TGTGCCAGCAGTCTAAGGGGAGGGCAGAGCAAAGCTTTCTTT.

Only a few counts were recorded for this clonotype. V is TRBV28 and J is TRBJ2-5; D is uncertain. The V gene's germline CDR1 is MDHEN and CDR2 SYDVKM. Between the trimmed V and J ends, which lost 4 bases and 1 base, there was a span of 16 bases. This CDR3 has 16 amino acids. CDR3 sequence reads: CASSSATGWVQETQYF. CDR3 sequence (DNA): TGTGCCAGCAGTTCCGCCACGGGCTGGGTCCAAGAGACCCAGTACTTC.

This clonotype was seen once. V is TRBV24-1 and J is TRBJ2-2; the D gene is possibly TRBD1 (6 bases). Trimming took 0 bases from V and 16 from J, leaving 11 bases between them. Germline loops: CDR1 KGHDR, CDR2 SFDVKD. CDR3 length: 12 residues. CDR3 coding DNA: TGTGCCACCAGTGATTTGAGGGGGTATCCGTTTTTT. Translating gives CATSDLRGYPFF.